One sample yielded the 31 T cell receptor beta chains listed below, sequenced in a study of multiple sclerosis patients with progressive multifocal leukoencephalopathy. Time point indicated: around 13 months of natalizumab therapy. Produced via immunoSEQ multiplex PCR; TCRdb's table is partial and in-frame only. The sample carries 20,000 to 30,000 clones, approximately 89% recorded once. Material: PBMCs, obtained from a patient treated with natalizumab. The receptors were gathered from a man aged 30 to 39 with multiple sclerosis.

This clone was counted a single time. The chain joins TRBV6-5 to TRBJ2-2, with a tentative D call TRBD2 (6 bases). Germline CDR1 is MNHEY and CDR2 is SVGAGI. This CDR3 is 14 amino acids long. V gave up 0 bases and J gave up 6 bases, with 8 bases separating them. CDR3 region: CASSYSGGAGELFF. CDR3 coding DNA: TGTGCCAGCAGTTACTCGGGGGGAGCCGGGGAGCTGTTTTTT.

The chain is built from TRBV5-6 and TRBJ2-5; possibly TRBD2 for D (5 bases). The CDR3 extends over 16 amino acids. Germline CDR1 and CDR2: SGHDT and YYEEEE. The V end lost 0 bases, the J end lost 5 bases, and 17 bases lay between the germline ends. The CDR3 DNA reads as TGTGCCAGCAGCTTGGCCAAAGTTTTCCAGCGGGAGACCCAGTACTTC. As protein: CASSLAKVFQRETQYF.

For this clone: Relative to the germline gene, one junction end is altered; a read error may explain this. V is TRBV6-5 and J is TRBJ1-4; no reliable D call. In germline, CDR1 is MNHEY, CDR2 SVGAGI. The CDR3 length is 15 residues. The CDR3 sequence is CASREIRLPNGKLFF. The CDR3, as DNA: TGTGCCAGCAGGGAGATAAGGCTTCCTAATGGAAAACTGTTTTTT.

This chain connects TRBV7-9 to TRBJ2-7; perhaps TRBD1 as D (5 bases). With 3 bases removed from V and 0 bases from J, the gap between germline ends came to 12 bases. This CDR3 has 15 amino acids. CDR1 and CDR2 from the germline V gene are SEHNR and FQNEAQ (reference sequence). Here the CDR3 reads CASSLGQGRSYEQYV. The CDR3 DNA is TGTGCCAGCAGCTTGGGGCAGGGCCGCTCCTACGAGCAGTACGTC.

Written as DNA, the CDR3 is TGTGCCTGGAGTGGGCTTCTTGGGGGGCTGGCTTTCTTT. It codes for CAWSGLLGGLAFF. The genes are TRBV30 and TRBJ1-1, with D maybe TRBD1 (6 bases). Germline V gives CDR1 GTSNPN, CDR2 SVGIG (reference sequence). V dropped 1 base and J dropped 11 bases, with 17 bases sitting between them. This CDR3 has 13 amino acids.

The V gene is TRBV7-9, the J gene TRBJ2-1; D is possibly TRBD1 (6 bases). Germline V gene lookup returns CDR1 SEHNR and CDR2 FQNEAQ (reference sequence). The CDR3 totals 15 residues. V was cut by 4 bases and J by 2 bases, with 12 bases left in between. This CDR3 reads CASSSRRGTYNEQFF. The CDR3 bases are TGTGCCAGCAGCTCTAGAAGGGGGACCTACAATGAGCAGTTCTTC.

J is TRBJ2-7 and V is TRBV7-9, with D uncertain. The CDR3 runs to 13 residues. From germline, CDR1 is SEHNR and CDR2 FQNEAQ (reference sequence). Trimming stripped 4 bases from V and 6 bases from J, with 13 bases between. The CDR3 bases are TGTGCCAGCAGCTCAAGGGATTCTGCCGAGCAGTACTTC. It is translated as CASSSRDSAEQYF.

This clone was seen more than once but under ten times. The V call is TRBV6-5, the J call TRBJ1-5; tentative D call: TRBD1 (5 bases). Germline CDR1 MNHEY, CDR2 SVGAGI. The CDR3 totals 14 residues. Trimming left V 6 bases short and J 3 bases short, with 12 bases between. The CDR3 DNA reads as TGTGCCAGCAGACAACGGGGGGACAATCAGCCCCAGCATTTT. Translating it yields CASRQRGDNQPQHF.

V usage is TRBV5-1 and J usage is TRBJ1-1; 7 positions agree with TRBD1. The V gene end was trimmed by 0 bases and the J gene end by 4 bases; junction bases not matched to a gene: 3. Germline V lookup: CDR1 SGHRS, CDR2 YFSETQ. CDR3 length: 14 residues. The CDR3 is CASSLAAGGTEAFF. The CDR3, as DNA: TGCGCCAGCAGCTTGGCGGCAGGGGGCACTGAAGCTTTCTTT. Complete variable domain (other parts from reference TRBV5-1 and TRBJ1-1): KAGVTQTPRYLIKTRGQQVTLSCSPISGHRSVSWYQQTPGQGLQFLFEYFSETQRNKGNFPGRFSGRQFSNSRSEMNVSTLELGDSALYLCASSLAAGGTEAFFGQGTRLTVV.

The chain joins TRBV7-2 to TRBJ2-7, with 14 nucleotides matching TRBD2. This CDR3 has 18 amino acids. Germline lookup yields CDR1 SGHTA and CDR2 FQGNSA. V dropped 4 bases and J dropped 3; count of bases not matched to a gene: 11. The CDR3 is CASSSRGGTSGRSYEQYF. In DNA form, the CDR3 reads TGTGCCAGCAGCTCTCGCGGGGGGACTAGCGGGAGAAGCTACGAGCAGTACTTC.

This clone has more than one count but fewer than ten. This chain uses TRBV5-8 with TRBJ2-5, with D tentatively TRBD1 or TRBD2 (6 bases each). V was clipped by 4 bases and J by 4 bases, with 17 bases between them. In germline, CDR1 is SGHTS, CDR2 YDEGEE. This CDR3 spans 15 amino acids. DNA for the CDR3: TGTGCCAGCAGCGGAGGGACACTTGGAGGAGAGACCCAGTACTTC. Translating it yields CASSGGTLGGETQYF.

V is TRBV10-1 and J is TRBJ2-2, with 7 bases lining up with TRBD2. V shed 3 bases, J shed 6 bases, and the junction held 10 bases outside the gene matches. CDR3 length equals 16 residues. The V gene's germline CDR1 is WNHNN and CDR2 SYGVQD (reference sequence). For the CDR3, the DNA is TGCGCCAGCAGTGAATCCAGCGGGATTGCGGCCGGGGAGCTGTTTTTT. Amino acids: CASSESSGIAAGELFF.

V gene TRBV12-5 combines with J gene TRBJ1-5; D perhaps matches TRBD1 (5 bases). V dropped 4 bases and J dropped 5 bases, with 15 bases sitting between them. CDR1 is LGHNT and CDR2 is FRNRAP in the germline V gene. The CDR3 runs to 15 residues. The CDR3 nucleotides are TGTGCTAGTGGTTCCCTGGGGACTGGAGATCAGCCCCAGCATTTT. Protein sequence: CASGSLGTGDQPQHF.

The genes are TRBV11-1 and TRBJ2-7; D gene unclear. CDR1 and CDR2 (germline): SGHAT, FQDESV (reference sequence). Trimming cost V 3 bases and J 0 bases, with 9 bases left between them. This CDR3 comprises 14 residues. CDR3 coding DNA: TGTGCCAGCAGCTTTGGACGTTACTCCTACGAGCAGTACTTC. Translating it yields CASSFGRYSYEQYF.

The J gene is TRBJ2-3, the V gene TRBV10-3, with 9 bases identical to TRBD2. CDR3 length equals 14 residues. Germline V CDR1 and CDR2: ENHRY, SYGVKD. Trimming removed 9 bases from V and 0 bases from J; junction bases left unmatched: 4. The CDR3 protein is CAIRTSASTDTQYF. CDR3 nucleotide sequence: TGTGCCATACGGACTAGCGCTAGCACAGATACGCAGTATTTT.

The chain employs TRBV11-2 and TRBJ2-7; either TRBD1 or TRBD2 may fit D (5 bases each). The CDR3 has 15 amino acids. Germline V gene sequence: CDR1 SGHAT, CDR2 FQNNGV. The ends were cut back, 0 bases at V and 4 bases at J, with 13 bases in the middle. CDR3 region: CASSLEASWGYEQYF. CDR3 DNA: TGTGCCAGCAGCTTAGAGGCTTCATGGGGGTACGAGCAGTACTTC.

V and J are TRBV5-4 and TRBJ2-1; no clear D. V shed 3 bases and J shed 7 bases, with 11 bases lying between them. Germline CDR1 and CDR2: SGHNT and YYREEE (reference sequence). The CDR3 sequence is 13 residues long. The CDR3 protein is CASSSDLRNEQFF. CDR3 nucleotide sequence: TGTGCCAGCAGCTCGGACCTGCGGAATGAGCAGTTCTTC.

J is TRBJ1-4 and V is TRBV18; D remains ambiguous. The CDR3 extends over 17 amino acids. Per germline, CDR1 KGHSH and CDR2 LQKENI. V gave up 3 bases and J gave up 0 bases, with 14 bases separating them. CDR3 sequence (DNA): TGTGCCAGCTCACCGGTGTCGGAGGCTGCAACTAATGAAAAACTGTTTTTT. Translation gives CASSPVSEAATNEKLFF.

The chain carries TRBV4-1 and TRBJ2-5, with 7 bases identical to TRBD1. V trimming: 8 bases; J trimming: 10 bases; junction bases outside the gene matches: 13. Germline V lookup: CDR1 MGHRA, CDR2 YSYEKL. This CDR3 region has 13 residues. Written as DNA, the CDR3 is TGCGCCAGCTCGGCAGGGGGAGAGAAGGTCCAGTACTTC. It encodes CASSAGGEKVQYF.

This chain uses TRBV30 with TRBJ2-1; 9 positions match TRBD1. V dropped 5 bases and J dropped 9; count of bases not matched to a gene: 14. CDR3 length equals 15 residues. CDR1 GTSNPN and CDR2 SVGIG come from the germline V gene (reference sequence). Here the CDR3 DNA reads TGTGCCTGGTCTACAGGGGGCGCAAGCGTAGGTGAGCAGTTCTTC. Residues: CAWSTGGASVGEQFF.

In its sample, this clone was seen once. The V gene is TRBV9, the J gene TRBJ1-4, with D possibly TRBD1 on 5 matching bases. The CDR3 runs 15 residues. V was trimmed by 0 bases and J by 0 bases, leaving 6 bases between them. Germline loops: CDR1 SGDLS, CDR2 YYNGEE. CDR3 loop: CASSVGGATNEKLFF. The DNA of the CDR3 is TGTGCCAGCAGCGTAGGAGGGGCAACTAATGAAAAACTGTTTTTT.

The rearrangement uses TRBV5-6 and TRBJ2-7, with TRBD2 matching over 13 bases. CDR1 and CDR2 from the germline V gene are SGHDT and YYEEEE. This CDR3 has 16 residues. Trimming at V came to 4 bases and at J to 2 bases, leaving 6 bases not matched to a gene. The CDR3 DNA reads TGTGCCAGCAGCCCGGAAGGACTAGCGGGAGCCTACGAGCAGTACGTC. Its translation is CASSPEGLAGAYEQYV.

This clone has just a few counts. The rearrangement joins TRBV11-2 to TRBJ1-2; no firm D call. The V gene lost 1 base and the J gene lost 1 base, with 10 bases spanning the gap. Germline loops: CDR1 SGHAT, CDR2 FQNNGV. The length of the CDR3 is 15 residues. The CDR3: CASSLGAGNNYGYTF. Here the CDR3 DNA reads TGTGCCAGCAGCTTAGGGGCAGGCAATAACTATGGCTACACCTTC.

J is TRBJ2-1 and V is TRBV7-6; 12 nucleotides agree with TRBD2. The CDR3 is 17 amino acids. The germline V gene has CDR1 SGHVS and CDR2 FNYEAQ. V lost 1 base to trimming and J lost 8 bases; unmatched junction nucleotides: 9. The CDR3 sequence is CASSLGAGTSGSDEQFF. The CDR3 region has the DNA TGTGCCAGCAGCTTAGGGGCCGGGACTAGCGGGTCAGATGAGCAGTTCTTC.

The rearrangement links TRBV2 to TRBJ1-5; D perhaps matches TRBD1 (5 bases). This CDR3 has 15 residues. Germline V gives CDR1 SNHLY, CDR2 FYNNEI. V was pared by 8 bases and J by 5 bases, with 19 bases between. CDR3 sequence reads: CASSLEGTVHQPQHF. The CDR3 nucleotides read TGTGCCAGCTCCCTGGAGGGGACGGTCCATCAGCCCCAGCATTTT.

This sequence joins TRBV5-1 and TRBJ1-1, with 10 nucleotides matching TRBD1. CDR1 and CDR2 from the germline V gene are SGHRS and YFSETQ. J was trimmed by 4 bases and V by 5 bases; bases with no gene match: 8. The CDR3 loop spans 15 amino acids. Here the CDR3 reads CASRPGTGVGTEAFF. DNA for the CDR3: TGCGCCAGCAGGCCCGGGACAGGGGTGGGCACTGAAGCTTTCTTT.

The chain links TRBV18 to TRBJ1-2; D is perhaps TRBD1 (6 bases). The CDR3 sequence is 14 residues long. Germline CDR1 is KGHSH and CDR2 is LQKENI. V dropped 2 bases and J dropped 4 bases, with 11 bases sitting between them. CDR3 in DNA: TGTGCCAGCTCACCATTGCAGGGGACCTATGGCTACACCTTC. This codes for CASSPLQGTYGYTF.

CDR3 in amino acids: CAWNQGNYGYTF. CDR3 in DNA: TGTGCCTGGAACCAGGGGAACTATGGCTACACCTTC. The V and J genes are TRBV30 and TRBJ1-2; tentatively, D is TRBD1 (6 bases). This CDR3 region has 12 residues. With 4 bases removed from V and 2 bases from J, the gap between germline ends came to 8 bases. Germline CDR1 is GTSNPN and CDR2 is SVGIG (reference sequence).

The CDR3 spells CSVEDGLSNTGELFF. In nucleotides, the CDR3 is TGCAGCGTTGAAGATGGACTGAGTAACACCGGGGAGCTGTTTTTT. The chain combines TRBV29-1 with TRBJ2-2, with D maybe TRBD2 (5 bases). This CDR3 has 15 amino acids. Germline CDR1 SQVTM, CDR2 ANQGSEA. Trimming removed 0 bases from V and 2 bases from J, with 10 bases in between.

Turning to this clone: One end of the junction does not line up with germline, which may come from a read error. V usage is TRBV19 and J usage is TRBJ2-2; TRBD2 aligns across 8 bases. The CDR3 runs 15 residues. Germline CDR1 LNHDA, CDR2 SQIVND (reference sequence). CDR3 residues: CASNISGLASGELFF. Here the CDR3 DNA reads TGTGCCAGTAATATATCAGGACTAGCTAGTGGAGAGCTGTTTTTT.

V usage is TRBV6-5 and J usage is TRBJ1-5, with 9 bases lining up with TRBD1. Germline lookup yields CDR1 MNHEY and CDR2 SVGAGI. The V gene end was trimmed by 6 bases and the J gene end by 7 bases; junction bases not matched to a gene: 7. The CDR3 extends over 14 amino acids. CDR3 bases: TGTGCCAGCAGCTCGGACAGGGGTCGCCAGCCCCAGCATTTT. This translates into CASSSDRGRQPQHF.